Listed here are 32 T cell receptor beta chains from one sample, sequenced in a study of T-cell memory formation after mild COVID-19. TCRdb recomputed calls from the 5' RACE reads with MiXCR, one row per CDR3 protein. Altogether about 290,000 distinct CDR3 sequences are present, around 15% being singletons, with the ten largest covering roughly 20%. Sequenced: PBMCs or a T cell subset sorted from them (not recorded which). Receptors were obtained from a man aged 18-30 years who had mild COVID-19 (a few samples of this study predate the infection). Cell type and time point are not known.

J is TRBJ2-3 and V is TRBV5-1; the match to TRBD2 covers 15 bases. Per germline, CDR1 SGHRS and CDR2 YFSETQ. The CDR3 loop spans 17 amino acids. J gave up 5 bases and V 3 bases, and 7 bases lay outside the gene matches. CDR3 in amino acids: CASSSGLAGGLGDTQYF. For the CDR3, the DNA is TGCGCCAGCAGCTCGGGACTAGCGGGGGGCTTAGGAGATACGCAGTATTTT.

This clonotype was counted at least ten times. The chain is built from TRBV6-2 or TRBV6-3 and TRBJ2-6; D perhaps matches TRBD1 (5 bases). Trimming shortened V by 5 bases and J by 0 bases, and 5 bases separated the two germline ends. Germline CDR1 is MNHEY and CDR2 is SVGEGT. The CDR3 loop spans 14 amino acids. CDR3 amino acids: CASSRGSGANVLTF. CDR3 sequence (DNA): TGTGCCAGCAGTAGGGGCTCTGGGGCCAACGTCCTGACTTTC.

The chain links TRBV7-2 to TRBJ2-3, with TRBD2 identical over 13 bases. The V gene end was trimmed by 5 bases and the J gene end by 5 bases; junction bases not matched to a gene: 7. This CDR3 has 16 residues. Per germline, CDR1 SGHTA and CDR2 FQGNSA. This chain's CDR3 is CASSLRLAGGLDTQYF. Written as DNA, the CDR3 is TGTGCCAGCAGCCTGCGACTAGCGGGGGGTCTAGATACGCAGTATTTT.

This chain uses TRBV5-1 with TRBJ2-1; 7 bases match TRBD1. The V gene's germline CDR1 is SGHRS and CDR2 YFSETQ. The CDR3 covers 16 residues. V gave up 0 bases and J gave up 9 bases; unmatched junction bases: 12. CDR3 protein: CASSLVGTDLWGEQFF. The CDR3 DNA is TGCGCCAGCAGCTTGGTTGGGACAGACCTTTGGGGTGAGCAGTTCTTC.

The rearrangement uses TRBV19 and TRBJ1-2; TRBD1 matches at 11 bases. This CDR3 contains 13 residues. With V trimmed by 7 bases and J by 5 bases, 3 bases remained unmatched. The V gene's germline CDR1 is LNHDA and CDR2 SQIVND (reference sequence). The CDR3 loop reads CASKDRGPYGYTF. The CDR3 region has the DNA TGTGCCAGTAAGGACAGGGGGCCTTATGGCTACACCTTC.

This CDR3 is CASSLAQGSSYNEQFF. The CDR3 coding sequence is TGTGCCAGCAGCTTGGCGCAGGGCAGCTCCTACAATGAGCAGTTCTTC. The chain has TRBV5-5 and TRBJ2-1, with D perhaps matching TRBD1 (5 bases). CDR3 length: 16 amino acids. Per germline, CDR1 SGHKS and CDR2 YYEKEE (reference sequence). Between the trimmed V and J ends, which lost 0 bases and 0 bases, there was a span of 10 bases.

The chain uses TRBV4-1 and TRBJ2-4; D is possibly TRBD1 (5 bases). V dropped 1 base and J dropped 4 bases, with 11 bases sitting between them. Germline V gives CDR1 MGHRA, CDR2 YSYEKL. This CDR3 is built from 15 residues. The chain's CDR3 is CASSQGQGMKNIQYF. The CDR3 region has the DNA TGCGCCAGCAGCCAAGGTCAGGGAATGAAAAACATTCAGTACTTC.

The chain joins TRBV12-3 or TRBV12-4 to TRBJ1-2; maybe TRBD1 (6 bases). The CDR3 loop spans 13 amino acids. V was cut by 6 bases and J by 8 bases, with 16 bases left in between. The CDR3 DNA is TGTGCCAGCAGCTACAGGGATGGACGAGGCTACACCTTC. Its protein product is CASSYRDGRGYTF.

The chain carries TRBV7-3 and TRBJ2-3, with D perhaps matching TRBD2 (6 bases). The CDR3 totals 12 residues. Trimming took off 5 bases at V and 12 bases at J, with 15 bases between the two ends. CDR1 is SGHTA, CDR2 FQGTGA, per germline. The CDR3 region is CASSAPGGFQYF. CDR3 DNA: TGTGCCAGCAGCGCCCCCGGGGGTTTTCAGTATTTT.

In its sample, this clonotype was seen many times. This chain links TRBV7-2 with TRBJ1-1; D gene uncertain. Trimming left V 1 base short and J 11 bases short, with 11 bases between. The CDR3 is made up of 12 amino acids. Looked up from germline, CDR1 is SGHTA and CDR2 is FQGNSA. The CDR3 DNA reads as TGTGCCAGCAGCTTAGATCCGTCCGTGGCTTTCTTT. Its protein product is CASSLDPSVAFF.

The V and J genes are TRBV5-1 and TRBJ1-2, with D hard to call. This CDR3 comprises 15 residues. Trimming shortened V by 4 bases and J by 2 bases, and 15 bases separated the two germline ends. Per germline, CDR1 SGHRS and CDR2 YFSETQ. DNA of the CDR3: TGCGCCAGCAGCCTCGGTTCGAGCCGGAACTATGGCTACACCTTC. Its protein is CASSLGSSRNYGYTF.

The chain is built from TRBV12-3 or TRBV12-4 and TRBJ1-2; 7 bases line up with TRBD1. The CDR3 length is 13 residues. With 5 bases clipped from V and 5 bases from J, the junction kept 5 bases outside the gene matches. CDR3 loop: CASSTTGLYGYTF. CDR3 sequence (DNA): TGTGCCAGCAGTACGACAGGGTTGTATGGCTACACCTTC.

There are a few counts of this clonotype. The chain is built from TRBV20-1 and TRBJ2-5; 13 bases are shared with TRBD2. The CDR3 has 15 residues. Germline lookup yields CDR1 DFQATT and CDR2 SNEGSKA (reference sequence). V trimming: 3 bases; J trimming: 3 bases; junction bases outside the gene matches: 4. This CDR3 is CSASRTSGGEETQYF. The CDR3 DNA is TGCAGTGCTAGCAGGACTAGCGGGGGCGAAGAGACCCAGTACTTC.

This chain connects TRBV4-1 to TRBJ1-1, with unresolved D. Germline CDR1 reads MGHRA; CDR2 reads YSYEKL. Trimming stripped 1 base from V and 1 base from J, with 7 bases between. This CDR3 spans 14 amino acids. CDR3 nucleotide sequence: TGCGCCAGCAGCCAAGGACTGACGAACACTGAAGCTTTCTTT. It encodes CASSQGLTNTEAFF.

The CDR3 nucleotides are TGTGCCAGCGTGGGGTGGGGCCAAGAGACCCAGTACTTC. Translated, it gives CASVGWGQETQYF. This chain joins TRBV19 and TRBJ2-5; unclear D gene. Trimming pared 9 bases from V and 1 base from J, leaving 12 bases between. CDR1 is LNHDA, CDR2 SQIVND, per germline (reference sequence). The CDR3 spans 13 residues.

The rearrangement links TRBV4-1 to TRBJ1-3, with D unclear. CDR1 and CDR2 (germline): MGHRA, YSYEKL. V lost 5 bases, J lost 2 bases, and 13 bases lay in between. The CDR3 consists of 15 residues. The CDR3 loop reads CASSFRVLTGNTIYF. Here the CDR3 DNA reads TGCGCCAGCAGCTTTCGGGTGCTAACTGGAAACACCATATATTTT.

This clonotype has ten or more counts. The V gene is TRBV14, the J gene TRBJ1-1; D might be TRBD1 (6 bases). The CDR3 extends over 14 amino acids. Looked up from germline, CDR1 is SGHDN and CDR2 is FVKESK. V was trimmed by 4 bases and J by 4 bases, leaving 13 bases between them. The CDR3 DNA sequence: TGTGCCAGCAGCCCAATCCAGGGGCCCACTGAAGCTTTCTTT. Protein: CASSPIQGPTEAFF.

In its sample, this clonotype was seen a few times. V is TRBV4-1 and J is TRBJ1-1; possible D gene TRBD1, 5 bases. V dropped 3 bases and J dropped 4 bases, with 15 bases sitting between them. CDR1 and CDR2 from the germline V gene are MGHRA and YSYEKL. The CDR3 is made up of 15 amino acids. In DNA form, the CDR3 reads TGCGCCAGCAGCCACCCCGGGGGGGTCGGCACTGAAGCTTTCTTT. Its translation is CASSHPGGVGTEAFF.

This clonotype came up a few times. The chain combines TRBV4-3 with TRBJ2-5; a possible D gene is TRBD2 (5 bases). The CDR3 runs 16 residues. The V end was cut by 0 bases, the J end by 5 bases, with 16 bases between. The germline gives CDR1 LGHNA, CDR2 YSLEER. CDR3 DNA sequence: TGCGCCAGCAGCCAAGATTGGGCCGAGGGAAGGGAGACCCAGTACTTC. Its protein is CASSQDWAEGRETQYF.

This sequence joins TRBV5-1 and TRBJ1-1; 7 nucleotides match TRBD1. The germline CDR1 and CDR2 sequences are SGHRS and YFSETQ. The V segment lost 5 bases and the J segment 2 bases; nucleotides outside the gene matches: 9. The CDR3 loop spans 15 amino acids. The CDR3 sequence: CASRLRGQSNTEAFF. CDR3 sequence (DNA): TGCGCCAGCAGACTCAGGGGACAGTCTAACACTGAAGCTTTCTTT. Filled out from reference TRBV5-1 and TRBJ1-1, the complete variable domain reads KAGVTQTPRYLIKTRGQQVTLSCSPISGHRSVSWYQQTPGQGLQFLFEYFSETQRNKGNFPGRFSGRQFSNSRSEMNVSTLELGDSALYLCASRLRGQSNTEAFFGQGTRLTVV.

This clonotype has only a few counts. This chain links TRBV27 with TRBJ1-1; D uncertain. V was cut by 7 bases and J by 5 bases, with 20 bases left in between. Germline V CDR1 and CDR2: MNHEY, SMNVEV (reference sequence). The length of the CDR3 is 15 residues. The CDR3 spells CASNVGRTPLTEAFF. The CDR3 nucleotides read TGTGCCAGCAACGTCGGACGAACCCCATTGACTGAAGCTTTCTTT.

The J gene is TRBJ2-7, the V gene TRBV6-6; D is possibly TRBD2 (6 bases). The CDR3 contains 17 residues. The germline V gene encodes CDR1 MNHNY and CDR2 SVGAGI (reference sequence). V was trimmed by 0 bases and J by 1 base, leaving 16 bases between them. CDR3 residues: CASSYSMAGLQSYEQYF. The CDR3 DNA reads TGTGCCAGCAGTTACTCGATGGCGGGGTTGCAGTCCTACGAGCAGTACTTC.

In its sample, this clonotype was seen a few times. V gene TRBV4-1 combines with J gene TRBJ1-1; D might be TRBD1 (5 bases). V shed 1 base and J shed 5 bases, with 14 bases lying between them. Germline assignment: CDR1 MGHRA and CDR2 YSYEKL. This CDR3 spans 15 amino acids. The CDR3 here is CASSQGLLGGTEAFF. For the CDR3, the DNA is TGCGCCAGCAGCCAAGGCCTCCTGGGGGGGACTGAAGCTTTCTTT.

The table lists this clonotype with a few counts. CDR3 in DNA: TGTGCCAGTAGTATTGGACAGGCTCTCCCCTACGAGCAGTACTTC. It encodes CASSIGQALPYEQYF. This chain links TRBV19 with TRBJ2-7, with 7 bases matching TRBD1. V gave up 3 bases and J gave up 2 bases; unmatched junction bases: 7. The CDR3 loop spans 15 amino acids. Germline V gene sequence: CDR1 LNHDA, CDR2 SQIVND (reference sequence).

CDR3 amino acids: CASRNPGRKIVELFF. In DNA form, the CDR3 reads TGTGCCAGCAGGAACCCGGGACGGAAAATCGTGGAGCTGTTTTTT. The genes are TRBV11-2 and TRBJ2-2; D tentatively reads TRBD1 or TRBD2 (5 bases each). Germline V gene lookup returns CDR1 SGHAT and CDR2 FQNNGV. This CDR3 region has 15 residues. The V and J ends lost 6 bases and 10 bases respectively, with 21 bases between them.

This clonotype was seen a few times. This chain connects TRBV9 to TRBJ2-7; TRBD2 agrees at 10 bases. The CDR3 contains 15 residues. The V and J ends lost 0 bases and 1 base, in that order; junction bases with no gene match: 1. Germline V gene data show CDR1 as SGDLS and CDR2 as YYNGEE. CDR3 DNA sequence: TGTGCCAGCAGCGTAGAAGCGGGGGGGTCCTACGAGCAGTACTTC. It translates to CASSVEAGGSYEQYF.

The chain carries TRBV10-3 and TRBJ1-4; 10 bases match TRBD1. The CDR3 covers 15 residues. Germline V gene lookup returns CDR1 ENHRY and CDR2 SYGVKD. V trimming: 2 bases; J trimming: 7 bases; junction bases outside the gene matches: 4. In DNA, the CDR3 is TGTGCCATCAGTGAGCCCGGACAGGGGGGTGAAAAACTGTTTTTT. Its translation: CAISEPGQGGEKLFF.

This chain joins TRBV7-2 and TRBJ2-7, with D perhaps TRBD1 (5 bases). Between the trimmed V and J ends, which lost 2 bases and 0 bases, there was a span of 11 bases. Germline lookup yields CDR1 SGHTA and CDR2 FQGNSA. The CDR3 has 15 amino acids. This CDR3 reads CASSLRPGSSYEQYF. Here the CDR3 DNA reads TGTGCCAGCAGCTTACGGCCAGGGTCCTCCTACGAGCAGTACTTC.

This clonotype was detected only a few times. The rearrangement joins TRBV5-1 to TRBJ2-3; 12 bases fit TRBD1. The CDR3 length is 16 residues. Germline CDR1 reads SGHRS; CDR2 reads YFSETQ. V lost 2 bases, J lost 5 bases, and 6 bases stayed unmatched. The CDR3 here is CASSFYRDRGQDTQYF. The CDR3, as DNA: TGCGCCAGCAGCTTTTACCGGGACAGGGGGCAAGATACGCAGTATTTT.

The chain is built from TRBV6-2 or TRBV6-3 and TRBJ2-1; D call uncertain. The CDR3 has 12 residues. The germline gives CDR1 MNHEY, CDR2 SVGEGT. Between the trimmed V and J ends, which lost 2 bases and 10 bases, there was a span of 9 bases. The chain's CDR3 is CASSYVAREQFF. The CDR3 DNA sequence: TGTGCCAGCAGTTACGTCGCGAGGGAGCAGTTCTTC.

This clonotype has more than one count but fewer than ten. The CDR3 sequence: CASSLVPGGKNNIQYF. CDR3 nucleotides: TGTGCCAGCAGCTTAGTCCCCGGGGGTAAAAACAACATTCAGTACTTC. The V and J genes are TRBV11-2 and TRBJ2-4; a weak D match, TRBD2 (6 bases). Germline V gene sequence: CDR1 SGHAT, CDR2 FQNNGV. This CDR3 is 16 amino acids long. Trimming took off 1 base at V and 7 bases at J, with 17 bases between the two ends.

This clonotype showed up just once. The chain employs TRBV5-5 and TRBJ2-1, with no clear D. Germline V gene data show CDR1 as SGHKS and CDR2 as YYEKEE (reference sequence). The germline V and J ends were trimmed by 5 bases and 5 bases, with 14 bases remaining between them. This CDR3 spans 14 amino acids. CDR3 protein: CASSSYKTDNEQFF. The CDR3 bases are TGTGCCAGCAGTTCATACAAGACCGACAATGAGCAGTTCTTC.